Below, one T cell receptor (beta chain) is given with its context. The data were taken from a study of blood T cell repertoires in COVID-19. Study context: The study drew acute and convalescent COVID-19 samples from the United States, Italy and Spain.

Profiling relied on immunoSEQ multiplex PCR, and the TCRdb table lists in-frame clones only, not all of them. The sample holds more than 300,000 clones, approximately 88% seen once. The CDR3 contains 17 residues. V was pared by 0 bases and J by 4 bases, with 11 bases of the junction left unmatched. Germline lookup yields CDR1 LGHNA and CDR2 YSLEER. This TCR was sampled from a man younger than 30 who had recovered from COVID-19. Sequenced material: peripheral blood. The V call is TRBV4-3, the J call TRBJ1-2; 7 positions agree with TRBD1. The CDR3, as DNA: TGCGCCAGCAGCCAAGAGGGACCGGACAGGATCGGCTATGGCTACACCTTC. Amino acids: CASSQEGPDRIGYGYTF.